This T cell receptor (beta chain) stems from a study of blood T cells in healthy people across ages. Findings of the study overall: With unsorted PBMCs, a conclusive comparison of naive versus antigen-experienced cells was not possible.

Trimming pared 5 bases from V and 0 bases from J, leaving 11 bases between. The CDR3 runs 15 residues. CDR1 is SGHTA, CDR2 FQGNSA, per germline. Next came a second PCR, run for about 6 to 12 cycles, which used a sample-barcoded 5' primer along with a J-beta primer mix. TCRdb reanalysed the 5' RACE reads using MiXCR and keeps one entry per CDR3 protein. This table has roughly 1,800,000 distinct CDR3 sequences, around half appearing once. This clonotype was counted a single time. Antigen: not known. The chain combines TRBV7-2 with TRBJ1-3, with a weak D call TRBD1 (5 bases). This clonotype was obtained from a woman between 40 and 55 years old in good health. Sample: blood. This CDR3 is CASSVGRSSGNTIYF. The CDR3 coding sequence is TGTGCCAGCAGCGTGGGACGGTCCTCTGGAAACACCATATATTTT.